This T cell receptor beta chain was observed in a study of T cell responses to AZD1222 COVID-19 vaccine. The repertoire was sequenced with immunoSEQ multiplex PCR; TCRdb's copy has only in-frame clones and lacks some. The sample lists 150,000 or so clones; roughly nine tenths were seen once. Study-wide findings and caveats: Regions 160-218 and 743-854 dominated among vaccine-associated CD4 TCRs spanning spike. Possibly, clonal diversity was underestimated; donors were largely white British and included more females.

CDR1 and CDR2 from the germline V gene are SGHAT and FQNNGV. The V gene end was trimmed by 8 bases and the J gene end by 7 bases; junction bases not matched to a gene: 7. The CDR3 runs 13 residues. To note about this clone: Its antigen is as yet unknown.

The clonotype was recovered from an adult who received the AZD1222 COVID-19 vaccine. The chain is built from TRBV11-2 and TRBJ1-4; the match to TRBD1 covers 7 bases. Sequenced here: peripheral blood, sampled 28 days after the second AZD1222 dose. CDR3 in amino acids: CASGKGAREKLFF. The DNA of the CDR3 is TGTGCCAGCGGCAAGGGGGCGCGTGAAAAACTGTTTTTT.